The present TCR beta chain was sequenced within a study of cytomegalovirus exposure and HLA in healthy donors. Study conclusions and caveats: Whilst most TCR sequences proved rare, a subset of public TCRs occurred across many donors.

Germline loops: CDR1 ENHRY, CDR2 SYGVKD. Losses at the gene ends were 8 bases for V and 3 bases for J; bases not matched to a gene: 7. This CDR3 region has 15 residues. This PCR relied on a set of 60 Vbeta primers and 13 Jbeta primers. Assay used: immunoSEQ multiplex PCR; TCRdb lists only in-frame clones, some missing. Here the sample spans about 140,000 clones, around 75% being singletons. About this clone itself: Its antigen is not known.

The origin of this receptor is a woman younger than 45 in good health and CMV-seronegative. The chain joins TRBV10-3 to TRBJ2-2; 9 bases are a match to TRBD2. The specimen sequenced was PBMCs. The DNA for the CDR3 is TGTGCCATCGGCCTCGGCGGGAGGGACACCGGGGAGCTGTTTTTT. This sequence encodes CAIGLGGRDTGELFF.